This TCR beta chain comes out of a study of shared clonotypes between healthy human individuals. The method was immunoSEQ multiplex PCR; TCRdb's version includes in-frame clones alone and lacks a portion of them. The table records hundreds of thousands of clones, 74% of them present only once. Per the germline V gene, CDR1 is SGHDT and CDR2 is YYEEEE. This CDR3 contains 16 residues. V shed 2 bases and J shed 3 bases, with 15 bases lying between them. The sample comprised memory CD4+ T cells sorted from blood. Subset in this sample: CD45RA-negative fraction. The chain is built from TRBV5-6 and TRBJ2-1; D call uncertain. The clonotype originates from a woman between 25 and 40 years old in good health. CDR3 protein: CASSFRTSRSYNEQFF. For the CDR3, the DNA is TGTGCCAGCAGCTTTAGGACGTCGCGGAGCTACAATGAGCAGTTCTTC.